The present entry profiles one T cell receptor (beta chain) with its context. This specimen belongs to a study of blood T cell repertoires in COVID-19. V gave up 2 bases and J gave up 1 base, with 6 bases separating them. Per the germline V gene, CDR1 is SGHKS and CDR2 is YYEKEE (reference sequence). The CDR3 is 13 amino acids. The data were produced by immunoSEQ multiplex PCR, yet TCRdb's version contains in-frame clones alone and is incomplete. The table includes nearly 25,000 clones, roughly four fifths detected once. The origin of this receptor is a woman aged 65 to 85 with COVID-19, enrolled during active disease. The rearrangement uses TRBV5-5 and TRBJ1-1; D might be TRBD1 (5 bases). Source material: peripheral blood. This CDR3 reads CASSFGQNTEAFF. As DNA, the CDR3 is TGTGCCAGCAGCTTCGGACAGAACACTGAAGCTTTCTTT.